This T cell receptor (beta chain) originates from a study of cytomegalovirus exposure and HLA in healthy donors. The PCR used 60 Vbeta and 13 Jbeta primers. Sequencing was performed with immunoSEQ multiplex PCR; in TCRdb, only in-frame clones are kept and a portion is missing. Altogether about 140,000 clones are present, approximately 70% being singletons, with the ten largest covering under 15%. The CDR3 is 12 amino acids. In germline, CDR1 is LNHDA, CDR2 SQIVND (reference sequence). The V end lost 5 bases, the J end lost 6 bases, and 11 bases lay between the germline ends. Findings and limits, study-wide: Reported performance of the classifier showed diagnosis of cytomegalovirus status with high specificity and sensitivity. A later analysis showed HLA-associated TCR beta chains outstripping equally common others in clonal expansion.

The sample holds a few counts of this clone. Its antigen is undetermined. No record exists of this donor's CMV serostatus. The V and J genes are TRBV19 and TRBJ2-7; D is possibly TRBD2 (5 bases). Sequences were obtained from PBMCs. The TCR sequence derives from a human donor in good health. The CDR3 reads CASSAGLGEQYF. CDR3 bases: TGTGCCAGTAGTGCAGGACTCGGCGAGCAGTACTTC.